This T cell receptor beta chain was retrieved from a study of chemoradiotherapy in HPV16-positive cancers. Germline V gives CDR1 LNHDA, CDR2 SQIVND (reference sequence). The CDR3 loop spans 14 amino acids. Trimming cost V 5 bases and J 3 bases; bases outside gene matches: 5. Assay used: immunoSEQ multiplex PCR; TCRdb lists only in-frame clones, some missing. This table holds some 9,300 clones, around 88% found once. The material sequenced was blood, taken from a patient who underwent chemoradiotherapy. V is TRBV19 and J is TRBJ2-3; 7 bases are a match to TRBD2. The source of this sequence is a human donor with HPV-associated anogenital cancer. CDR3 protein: CASSSEGGTDTQYF. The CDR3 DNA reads TGTGCCAGTAGTTCCGAGGGAGGGACAGATACGCAGTATTTT.